Below are 27 T cell receptor beta chains sequenced from a single sample in a study of OX40 agonist ivuxolimab in advanced cancers. The assay was immunoSEQ multiplex PCR, and TCRdb's table has in-frame clones only and misses some. The data hold about 76,000 clones, with 85% to 90% observed a single time. The input for sequencing was CD4+ or CD8+ T cells sorted from blood, taken in a trial of the OX40 agonist ivuxolimab. The source is an adult with an advanced solid tumor such as melanoma, head and neck, liver or kidney cancer.

The rearrangement links TRBV28 to TRBJ1-2; the D gene is possibly TRBD1 (6 bases). CDR3 length equals 17 residues. V shed 7 bases and J shed 0 bases, with 21 bases lying between them. CDR1 and CDR2 from the germline V gene are MDHEN and SYDVKM. This CDR3 reads CASTPVKGGPTNYGYTF. The DNA for the CDR3 is TGTGCCAGCACTCCCGTCAAAGGGGGACCTACTAACTATGGCTACACCTTC.

J is TRBJ1-1 and V is TRBV18; the D gene is possibly TRBD1 (6 bases). Deletions cut 2 bases from V and 3 bases from J, with 10 bases between. In germline, CDR1 is KGHSH, CDR2 LQKENI. This CDR3 contains 14 residues. CDR3 loop: CASSPREGDTEAFF. CDR3 DNA sequence: TGTGCCAGCTCACCAAGGGAGGGGGACACTGAAGCTTTCTTT.

DNA for the CDR3: TGCGCCAGCAGCCAAGTCCTGGCGGGAGGCAACACAGATACGCAGTATTTT. Amino acids: CASSQVLAGGNTDTQYF. The gene calls are TRBV4-3 and TRBJ2-3; TRBD2 matches at 8 bases. CDR1 is LGHNA and CDR2 is YSLEER in the germline V gene. This CDR3 spans 17 amino acids. The trim removed 1 base at V and 2 bases at J, leaving 8 bases unmatched.

The genes are TRBV28 and TRBJ1-5; tentative D call: TRBD1 (6 bases). Looked up from germline, CDR1 is MDHEN and CDR2 is SYDVKM. The CDR3 is made up of 13 amino acids. V gave up 7 bases and J gave up 11 bases, with 18 bases separating them. The CDR3 is CASNPTGSSAQHF. The CDR3 coding sequence is TGTGCCAGCAACCCGACAGGTTCCTCGGCCCAGCATTTT. Variable domain in full (rest from reference TRBV28 and TRBJ1-5): DVKVTQSSRYLVKRTGEKVFLECVQDMDHENMFWYRQDPGLGLRLIYFSYDVKMKEKGDIPEGYSVSREKKERFSLILESASTNQTSMYLCASNPTGSSAQHFGDGTRLSIL.

This clone was detected only once. For the CDR3, the DNA is TGTGCCAGTAGTGGAAAGACTAGCGGGCGGGGAGATACGCAGTATTTT. It encodes CASSGKTSGRGDTQYF. The chain is built from TRBV19 and TRBJ2-3; TRBD2 matches 10 bases. Looked up from germline, CDR1 is LNHDA and CDR2 is SQIVND (reference sequence). Unmatched junction bases numbered 10, after V lost 5 bases and J lost 5 bases. This CDR3 contains 16 residues.

CDR3 nucleotide sequence: TGTGCCAGCAGCTTAGCTGGCGCCACTGAAGCTTTCTTT. It yields the protein CASSLAGATEAFF. The chain is built from TRBV7-2 and TRBJ1-1; no clear D. V was pared by 0 bases and J by 4 bases, with 6 bases between. The CDR3 contains 13 residues. Germline V gives CDR1 SGHTA, CDR2 FQGNSA.

The table lists this clone with a few counts. V usage is TRBV4-3 and J usage is TRBJ1-5; possible D gene TRBD1, 5 bases. CDR3 size: 17 residues. CDR1 and CDR2 (germline): LGHNA, YSLEER. V shed 0 bases and J shed 5 bases, with 17 bases lying between them. The CDR3 DNA reads as TGCGCCAGCAGCCAAGATCGGAAGGGGTACAGCCATCAGCCCCAGCATTTT. It translates to CASSQDRKGYSHQPQHF.

This clone was counted once. The rearrangement uses TRBV5-1 and TRBJ2-1; D unresolved. V lost 4 bases to trimming and J lost 4 bases, with 12 bases between them. The CDR3 runs 14 residues. Per germline, CDR1 SGHRS and CDR2 YFSETQ. The CDR3 DNA is TGCGCCAGCAGCACGGGCCGTGATTACAATGAGCAGTTCTTC. It codes for CASSTGRDYNEQFF.

This clone occurred once. The genes are TRBV2 and TRBJ1-1, with a tentative D call TRBD1 (6 bases). This CDR3 has 16 amino acids. Trimming shortened V by 3 bases and J by 2 bases, and 16 bases separated the two germline ends. Germline values: CDR1 SNHLY, CDR2 FYNNEI. The DNA of the CDR3 is TGTGCCAGCAGTGAGGAGGGGGTGGCGGCCAACACTGAAGCTTTCTTT. Translating gives CASSEEGVAANTEAFF.

CDR3 in amino acids: CASSLVGTGVWNTIYF. The CDR3 coding sequence is TGTGCCAGCAGCTTGGTGGGGACAGGGGTTTGGAACACCATATATTTT. The chain combines TRBV5-6 with TRBJ1-3; 10 nucleotides agree with TRBD1. CDR3 length: 16 amino acids. Germline V gene lookup returns CDR1 SGHDT and CDR2 YYEEEE. J was trimmed by 7 bases and V by 0 bases; bases with no gene match: 7.

In DNA, the CDR3 is TGTGCCAGCAGTGAACGCGGGCTAGCGGGCATTCGGGACGAGCAGTACTTC. Its protein is CASSERGLAGIRDEQYF. The V gene is TRBV6-1, the J gene TRBJ2-7, with 8 bases identical to TRBD2. The CDR3 spans 17 residues. V shed 2 bases, J shed 5 bases, and the junction held 14 bases outside the gene matches. From germline, CDR1 is MNHNS and CDR2 SASEGT.

This sequence joins TRBV7-3 and TRBJ2-7; possibly TRBD2 for D (5 bases). CDR3 size: 15 residues. CDR1 and CDR2 (germline): SGHTA, FQGTGA. Trimming left V 1 base short and J 0 bases short, with 10 bases between. For the CDR3, the DNA is TGTGCCAGCAGCTTAATGCCGGGGAGCTCCTACGAGCAGTACTTC. Translating it yields CASSLMPGSSYEQYF.

The rearrangement links TRBV29-1 to TRBJ2-1; tentatively, D is TRBD2 (6 bases). This CDR3 has 13 amino acids. Deletions cut 5 bases from V and 1 base from J, with 9 bases between. The germline V gene has CDR1 SQVTM and CDR2 ANQGSEA. The CDR3 nucleotides read TGCAGCGTTCGGGGGTCTTCCTACAATGAGCAGTTCTTC. Its protein is CSVRGSSYNEQFF.

The CDR3 DNA is TGTGCCTGGAGTGTTAAAACAGAAGCTTTCTTT. Protein: CAWSVKTEAFF. V and J are TRBV30 and TRBJ1-1; D uncertain. V lost 0 bases, J lost 8 bases, and 7 bases lay in between. The CDR3 loop spans 11 amino acids. Germline-derived CDR1 and CDR2 are GTSNPN and SVGIG (reference sequence).

The chain uses TRBV10-1 and TRBJ1-3; D gene uncertain. Germline V CDR1 and CDR2: WNHNN, SYGVQD (reference sequence). The CDR3 has 13 amino acids. V lost 0 bases and J 3 bases, leaving 3 bases between the germline ends. The CDR3 coding sequence is TGCGCCAGCAGTGAGTCGGGTGGAAACACCATATATTTT. This encodes CASSESGGNTIYF.

The rearrangement links TRBV14 to TRBJ2-1; a weak D match, TRBD1 (5 bases). CDR1 is SGHDN and CDR2 is FVKESK in the germline V gene. The CDR3 covers 14 residues. The V end was cut by 1 base, the J end by 5 bases, with 9 bases between. DNA of the CDR3: TGTGCCAGCAGCCAAGCCTACAGGAACAATGAGCAGTTCTTC. Protein product: CASSQAYRNNEQFF.

V is TRBV18 and J is TRBJ2-7; 8 bases agree with TRBD2. This CDR3 spans 17 amino acids. The junction had 10 bases not matched to a gene; V was cut back by 3 bases and J by 0 bases. Germline CDR1 KGHSH, CDR2 LQKENI. The CDR3: CASSPLRERGTSYEQYF. The CDR3 nucleotides are TGTGCCAGCTCACCCTTAAGGGAGCGGGGGACCTCCTACGAGCAGTACTTC.

The J gene is TRBJ1-2, the V gene TRBV4-2; D might be TRBD1 (6 bases). This CDR3 region has 16 residues. The germline V gene has CDR1 LGHNA and CDR2 YNFKEQ. V gave up 3 bases and J gave up 4 bases, with 18 bases separating them. The CDR3 DNA sequence: TGTGCCAGCAGCCAGAGGACAGCACCACTAGGCTATGGCTACACCTTC. Residues: CASSQRTAPLGYGYTF.

This chain links TRBV27 with TRBJ1-1, with D possibly being TRBD1 (6 bases). The CDR3 length is 15 residues. Germline CDR1 MNHEY, CDR2 SMNVEV (reference sequence). V was pared by 6 bases and J by 7 bases, with 21 bases between. The CDR3 protein is CASRSKTGYRNEAFF. The CDR3 DNA reads as TGTGCCAGCAGATCGAAGACAGGTTACCGAAATGAAGCTTTCTTT.

V usage is TRBV6-6 and J usage is TRBJ1-1; 8 bases map to TRBD1. Germline V lookup: CDR1 MNHNY, CDR2 SVGAGI (reference sequence). CDR3 length: 16 residues. After removal of 6 bases from V and 2 bases from J, the junction contained 11 bases not matched to a gene. This chain's CDR3 is CASSHRRTGLNTEAFF. The CDR3, as DNA: TGTGCCAGCAGCCACCGGAGGACAGGGCTCAACACTGAAGCTTTCTTT.

The chain couples TRBV4-1 to TRBJ1-3; a weak D match, TRBD1 (5 bases). Germline V CDR1 and CDR2: MGHRA, YSYEKL. The CDR3 extends over 16 amino acids. Trimming left V 4 bases short and J 2 bases short, with 15 bases between. For the CDR3, the DNA is TGCGCCAGCAGCCCACCCGGGACTATCGCTGGAAACACCATATATTTT. Translating gives CASSPPGTIAGNTIYF.

The rearrangement joins TRBV14 to TRBJ1-2; no firm D call. The V and J ends lost 1 base and 0 bases respectively, with 15 bases between them. Germline V lookup: CDR1 SGHDN, CDR2 FVKESK. This CDR3 comprises 17 residues. The CDR3 DNA reads as TGTGCCAGCAGCCAAGCGCGCGGGCAGCTCACTAACTATGGCTACACCTTC. Amino acid sequence: CASSQARGQLTNYGYTF.

V is TRBV29-1 and J is TRBJ2-1; 10 bases align to TRBD1. Germline CDR1 and CDR2: SQVTM and ANQGSEA. The CDR3 contains 14 residues. V shed 7 bases, J shed 7 bases, and the junction held 10 bases outside the gene matches. The CDR3 loop is CSARTGDRGNEQFF. CDR3 DNA: TGCAGCGCCCGGACGGGGGACAGGGGTAATGAGCAGTTCTTC.

The V and J genes are TRBV5-8 and TRBJ1-5; 11 bases are shared with TRBD1. The CDR3 length is 16 residues. In germline, CDR1 is SGHTS, CDR2 YDEGEE. J gave up 9 bases and V 3 bases, and 11 bases lay outside the gene matches. DNA of the CDR3: TGTGCCAGCAGCTCCCGGACAGGGGGCTACCTTGGGCCCCAGCATTTT. Translated, it gives CASSSRTGGYLGPQHF.

The CDR3 DNA follows: TGTGCCAGCTCAGGGGGCTCCTATAATTCACCCCTCCACTTT. Translating gives CASSGGSYNSPLHF. The chain links TRBV27 to TRBJ1-6, with TRBD1 identical over 7 bases. J gave up 0 bases and V 8 bases, and 1 base lay outside the gene matches. This CDR3 contains 14 residues. Germline V gene sequence: CDR1 MNHEY, CDR2 SMNVEV (reference sequence).

This chain joins TRBV15 and TRBJ1-5; D not resolved. Looked up from germline, CDR1 is LNHNV and CDR2 is YYDKDF (reference sequence). The V end lost 0 bases, the J end lost 7 bases, and 13 bases lay between the germline ends. This CDR3 has 15 amino acids. The CDR3: CATSRDERVGQPQHF. CDR3 in DNA: TGTGCCACCAGCAGAGATGAGAGGGTTGGCCAGCCCCAGCATTTT.

V is TRBV18 and J is TRBJ2-3, with unresolved D. CDR1 is KGHSH and CDR2 is LQKENI in the germline V gene. The CDR3 is 13 amino acids. V gave up 2 bases and J gave up 6 bases, with 9 bases separating them. This chain's CDR3 is CASSPKGLDTQYF. In DNA form, the CDR3 reads TGTGCCAGCTCACCAAAAGGGTTGGATACGCAGTATTTT.